These 25 T cell receptor beta chains were all obtained from the same sample, sequenced in a study of T cells expressing NK-cell markers (dated by TCRdb to the early 2020s). The protocol used for the library was 5' RACE. The reads were generated on an Illumina HiSeq 2000. TCRdb reprocessed the reads and lists each CDR3 protein sequence as a single entry, with no DNA. The sample's table lists a count of under 600,000 distinct CDR3 sequences. Clones ranked in the top ten supply 1.4% of the sample. The sequencing input was blood T cells: a sorted CD56 or NKG2C T cell subset, CD4+ or CD8+ T cells, or bulk PBMC T cells (not recorded which). Receptor source: a woman aged 50 to 65 in good health. Donor details come from another sample of the same person, matched by shared clones.

The gene calls are TRBV9 and TRBJ2-3; the D gene TCRdb calls, TRBD2, cannot be checked with no DNA. The CDR3 consists of 16 residues. CDR1 is SGDLS, CDR2 YYNGEE, per germline. The CDR3 sequence: CASSVEAGRLGDTQYF.

This chain joins TRBV5-1 and TRBJ2-2. Germline assignment: CDR1 SGHRS and CDR2 YFSETQ. This CDR3 has 16 amino acids. The CDR3 loop reads CASSFWLQQTTGELFF.

The CDR3 is CASSLGLDTIYF. The chain is built from TRBV5-6 and TRBJ1-3. There are 12 residues in the CDR3. CDR1 SGHDT and CDR2 YYEEEE come from the germline V gene.

The chain employs TRBV5-5 and TRBJ2-2; TCRdb selects TRBD2, and the lack of DNA leaves this call unchecked. Germline assignment: CDR1 SGHKS and CDR2 YYEKEE (reference sequence). The CDR3 spans 16 residues. The CDR3 spells CASSLRPLSNTGELFF.

The chain employs TRBV4-1 and TRBJ1-1. The V gene's germline CDR1 is MGHRA and CDR2 YSYEKL. This CDR3 contains 17 residues. CDR3 sequence reads: CASSLWGAILKNTEAFF.

The chain has TRBV10-3 and TRBJ2-1; TCRdb returns TRBD1, unconfirmable since there is no DNA. There are 13 residues in the CDR3. Germline values: CDR1 ENHRY, CDR2 SYGVKD. The CDR3 spells CAIMRDRNNEQFF.

V usage is TRBV4-1 and J usage is TRBJ2-7; TCRdb designates TRBD2, a call that cannot be tested without DNA. CDR3 size: 15 residues. Germline V gene lookup returns CDR1 MGHRA and CDR2 YSYEKL. This CDR3 is CASRPTSGSSNEQYF.

The chain employs TRBV7-9 and TRBJ1-5; TCRdb returns TRBD1, unconfirmable since there is no DNA. Germline loops: CDR1 SEHNR, CDR2 FQNEAQ (reference sequence). CDR3 size: 13 residues. The chain's CDR3 is CASSLDSAQPQHF.

V gene TRBV12-3 or TRBV12-4 combines with J gene TRBJ1-2. CDR3 length: 12 residues. The CDR3 loop is CASSFRRYGYTF.

The chain carries TRBV27 and TRBJ2-7; without DNA, the TCRdb call of TRBD1 cannot be checked. CDR1 is MNHEY, CDR2 SMNVEV, per germline (reference sequence). The CDR3 runs to 15 residues. CDR3 sequence reads: CASRGWDGGSYEQYF.

This sequence joins TRBV19 and TRBJ2-1; TCRdb reports TRBD2, a call that lacks DNA to check it against. Looked up from germline, CDR1 is LNHDA and CDR2 is SQIVND (reference sequence). CDR3 length equals 15 residues. CDR3 sequence: CASRITSESYNEQFF.

The gene calls are TRBV12-3 or TRBV12-4 and TRBJ1-6. The CDR3 covers 14 residues. CDR3 loop: CASSFRGGNSPLHF.

This chain connects TRBV6-1 to TRBJ1-3; TCRdb lists TRBD1, though no DNA is available to test this call. Germline V lookup: CDR1 MNHNS, CDR2 SASEGT. This CDR3 is 15 amino acids long. The CDR3: CASSEAGGTGNTIYF.

V and J are TRBV6-1 and TRBJ2-7; the D call from TCRdb, TRBD1, cannot be confirmed without DNA. There are 14 residues in the CDR3. Germline assignment: CDR1 MNHNS and CDR2 SASEGT. CDR3 protein: CASSVRAQIYEQYF.

The chain carries TRBV7-8 and TRBJ1-5. The germline V gene has CDR1 SGHVS and CDR2 FQNEAQ. The CDR3 is made up of 15 amino acids. Here the CDR3 reads CASSLAENSNQPQHF.

The V and J genes are TRBV10-3 and TRBJ1-2; TCRdb proposes TRBD1, but this gene call is untestable without DNA. Germline lookup yields CDR1 ENHRY and CDR2 SYGVKD. The CDR3 sequence is 13 residues long. CDR3 in amino acids: CAISESGGQGYTF.

The chain combines TRBV10-3 with TRBJ1-1; the D call of TRBD1 rests on TCRdb alone, since no DNA is present to check it. The CDR3 is 13 amino acids. Germline CDR1 is ENHRY and CDR2 is SYGVKD. CDR3 region: CAIRPTVNTEAFF.

The chain couples TRBV25-1 to TRBJ2-1; TCRdb calls TRBD1, which cannot be checked without DNA. The CDR3 covers 15 residues. Germline V gene lookup returns CDR1 MGHDK and CDR2 SYGVNS. The CDR3 is CASSGQGARYNEQFF.

V and J are TRBV11-2 and TRBJ2-3; there is no DNA to check the TCRdb D call of TRBD2. The CDR3 sequence is 15 residues long. The germline V gene has CDR1 SGHAT and CDR2 FQNNGV. The chain's CDR3 is CASSQTLAGTDTQYF. Complete variable domain (other parts from reference TRBV11-2 and TRBJ2-3): EAGVAQSPRYKIIEKRQSVAFWCNPISGHATLYWYQQILGQGPKLLIQFQNNGVVDDSQLPKDRFSAERLKGVDSTLKIQPAKLEDSAVYLCASSQTLAGTDTQYFGPGTRLTVL.

This chain uses TRBV5-1 with TRBJ2-5. Germline V gene data show CDR1 as SGHRS and CDR2 as YFSETQ. The CDR3 has 13 residues. The CDR3 loop reads CASSLELRETQYF.

The chain recombines TRBV12-3 or TRBV12-4 with TRBJ1-2; the D call from TCRdb, TRBD1, cannot be confirmed without DNA. The CDR3 length is 14 residues. CDR3 region: CASSPQAIFYGYTF.

The chain employs TRBV27 and TRBJ2-7. Germline CDR1 and CDR2: MNHEY and SMNVEV (reference sequence). The CDR3 loop spans 13 amino acids. CDR3 amino acids: CASSTDGIYEQYF.

The chain links TRBV19 to TRBJ2-5; TCRdb returns TRBD1, unconfirmable since there is no DNA. Germline V gene sequence: CDR1 LNHDA, CDR2 SQIVND (reference sequence). The CDR3 length is 14 residues. CDR3 region: CASSPQGGRETQYF.

This chain connects TRBV27 to TRBJ1-5; the TCRdb call, TRBD1, lacks DNA for checking. The germline V gene encodes CDR1 MNHEY and CDR2 SMNVEV (reference sequence). The CDR3 is 19 amino acids. The CDR3 loop is CASSKVRQDRGYSNQPQHF.

The chain couples TRBV5-1 to TRBJ2-3; as DNA is missing, the TRBD1 call by TCRdb cannot be tested. The CDR3 contains 15 residues. Germline V gene sequence: CDR1 SGHRS, CDR2 YFSETQ. CDR3 region: CASSPLGLAQDTQYF.